The rows below give T cell receptor beta chains drawn from one sample of a study of shared clonotypes between healthy human individuals. Profiled with immunoSEQ multiplex PCR; TCRdb holds only in-frame clones, not every one. The sample has about 1.1 million clones; approximately 78% are singletons. Sequences were obtained from memory CD4+ T cells from PBMCs. Every receptor here comes from a man aged 18 to 29 in good health. Some clones in this sample may be carry-over from other donors' samples. Both conserved end residues are trimmed from each CDR3. The order of the fields is V gene, clone size, J gene, CDR3 protein. A row's size may be missing; if present it is once, few, many or a size class.

v_call: TRBV7-3; clone_size: -; j_call: TRBJ2-1; cdr3_aa: ASSLTPGLAGGPNEQF
v_call: TRBV4-2; clone_size: few; j_call: TRBJ2-7; cdr3_aa: ASSLAAAAGEQY
v_call: TRBV30; clone_size: -; j_call: TRBJ1-1; cdr3_aa: AWSEQEGAWAF
v_call: TRBV5-1; clone_size: -; j_call: TRBJ2-6; cdr3_aa: ASSFQGSGANVLT
v_call: TRBV5-1; clone_size: -; j_call: TRBJ2-5; cdr3_aa: ASSYRQAGGEETQY
v_call: TRBV4-1; clone_size: -; j_call: TRBJ2-5; cdr3_aa: ASSRGTSGQETQY
v_call: TRBV28; clone_size: -; j_call: TRBJ2-7; cdr3_aa: ASSLETPYEQY
v_call: TRBV28; clone_size: -; j_call: TRBJ2-2; cdr3_aa: ASSLGAGGTGELF
v_call: TRBV7-6; clone_size: -; j_call: TRBJ2-3; cdr3_aa: ASSLAGGGTQY
v_call: TRBV12-5; clone_size: -; j_call: TRBJ1-1; cdr3_aa: ASGTQGTEAF
v_call: TRBV5-6; clone_size: -; j_call: TRBJ2-2; cdr3_aa: ASSHSQGAWTGELF
v_call: TRBV28; clone_size: -; j_call: TRBJ2-7; cdr3_aa: ASRPPGHYEQY
v_call: TRBV5-6; clone_size: -; j_call: TRBJ1-2; cdr3_aa: ASSWTGAHGYT
v_call: TRBV19; clone_size: -; j_call: TRBJ1-2; cdr3_aa: ASSGEGLVYGYT
v_call: TRBV7-9; clone_size: -; j_call: TRBJ1-1; cdr3_aa: ASSLTGATEAF
v_call: TRBV27; clone_size: -; j_call: TRBJ1-2; cdr3_aa: ASSLGRGGYGYT
v_call: TRBV11-2; clone_size: -; j_call: TRBJ1-5; cdr3_aa: ASSLGSYEPQH